The clone carrying this TCR beta chain has just a few counts. Its antigen remains unidentified. The data originate from a study of T cell responses to AZD1222 COVID-19 vaccine. The repertoire was sequenced with immunoSEQ multiplex PCR; TCRdb's copy has only in-frame clones and lacks some. The sample holds about 150,000 clones, 93% seen once. The V gene's germline CDR1 is MNHEY and CDR2 SVGAGI. The CDR3 is 15 residues long. V lost 4 bases and J lost 3, with 15 bases in between. General observations from the study: Repertoire sampling occurred only after the peak T cell response. CD4 TCRs covered the whole spike, strongest at regions 160-218 and 743-854.

The source of this sequence is an adult in good health. V gene TRBV6-5 combines with J gene TRBJ1-2, with D maybe TRBD1 (6 bases). The source was peripheral blood, collected on day 0 of AZD1222 vaccination. CDR3 in amino acids: CASSSVWGAHYGYTF. The CDR3 region has the DNA TGTGCCAGCAGTTCCGTCTGGGGGGCTCACTATGGCTACACCTTC.